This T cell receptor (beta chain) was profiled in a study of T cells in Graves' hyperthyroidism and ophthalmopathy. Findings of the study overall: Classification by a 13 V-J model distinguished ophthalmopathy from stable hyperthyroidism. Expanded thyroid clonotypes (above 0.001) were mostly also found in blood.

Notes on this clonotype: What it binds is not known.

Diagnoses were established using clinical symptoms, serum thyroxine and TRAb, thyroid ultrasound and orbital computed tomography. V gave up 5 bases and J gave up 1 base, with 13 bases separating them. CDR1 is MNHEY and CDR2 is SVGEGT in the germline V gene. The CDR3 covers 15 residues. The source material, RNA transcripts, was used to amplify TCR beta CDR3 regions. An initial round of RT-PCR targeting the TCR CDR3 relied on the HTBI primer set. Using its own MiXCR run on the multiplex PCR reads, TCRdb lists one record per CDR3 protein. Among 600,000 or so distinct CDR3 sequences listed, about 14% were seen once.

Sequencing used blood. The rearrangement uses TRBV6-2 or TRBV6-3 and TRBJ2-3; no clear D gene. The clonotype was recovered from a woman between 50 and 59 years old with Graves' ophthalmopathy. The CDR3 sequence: CASSPNRARTDTQYF. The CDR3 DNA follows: TGTGCCAGCAGTCCCAACCGGGCCCGCACAGATACGCAGTATTTT.